This T cell receptor beta chain was captured by sequencing in a study of cytomegalovirus exposure and HLA in healthy donors. Broader study findings: The authors excluded some V segments, including TRBV6-2 and TRBV6-3, as indistinguishable. Analysis performed later showed TCR beta chains linked to HLA being more clonally expanded than equally common others. The number of N-insertions in an Asian-associated ancestry cluster was reportedly below the roughly 620-donor mean in a later analysis. The study designated some 180 TCR beta chains cytomegalovirus-associated.

In the case of this clone: Its specificity is not known.

This PCR relied on a set of 60 Vbeta primers and 13 Jbeta primers. Here immunoSEQ multiplex PCR was the method, and the copy in TCRdb shows in-frame clones only, minus some. The sample lists 190,000 or so clones; approximately 83% were seen once. CDR1 is MNHEY and CDR2 is SVGAGI in the germline V gene. The V end lost 0 bases, the J end lost 10 bases, and 9 bases lay between the germline ends. The CDR3 is made up of 13 amino acids. The chain combines TRBV6-5 with TRBJ1-4; D uncertain. The source is a woman between 50 and 59 years old in good health and CMV-seropositive. Sequenced: PBMCs. The CDR3 sequence is CASSYSLGGKLFF. CDR3 in DNA: TGTGCCAGCAGTTACTCGTTAGGAGGAAAACTGTTTTTT.